These T cell receptor beta chains were read from a single sample in a study of OX40 agonist ivuxolimab in advanced cancers. The data were produced by immunoSEQ multiplex PCR, yet TCRdb's version contains in-frame clones alone and is incomplete. Of about 80,000 clones in the sample, 94% are singletons; the top ten hold 8% to 13%. Here the sequenced sample was CD4+ or CD8+ T cells sorted from blood, taken in a trial of the OX40 agonist ivuxolimab. These receptors came from an adult with an advanced solid tumor such as melanoma, head and neck, liver or kidney cancer. Each CDR3 is given with its conserved first and last residue. D genes are given only for firm matches. Not all rows give a size; the values are once, few, many and, for expanded clones, a class.

CDR3 DNA	CDR3 protein	D gene	clone size	V gene	J gene
TGTGCCAGCACCCCCCCCCGCAGGGCGGACACCATATATTTT	CASTPPRRADTIYF	.	.	TRBV6-4	TRBJ1-3
TGTGCCAGCACCGTGACTAGAAAAGGGGATACGCAGTATTTT	CASTVTRKGDTQYF	.	.	TRBV28	TRBJ2-3
TGTGCCAGCAGTTACCCGGAGTACGAGCAGTACTTC	CASSYPEYEQYF	.	.	TRBV6-5	TRBJ2-7
TGTGCCAGCAGTCCTTTACCGTGGGCCACCGGGGAGCTGTTTTTT	CASSPLPWATGELFF	.	once	TRBV7-9	TRBJ2-2
TGTGCCAGCAGTTTTTCGACGGAACCTGGGAACGGGGCTTTCTTT	CASSFSTEPGNGAFF	.	.	TRBV7-9	TRBJ1-1
TGTGCCAGCAGTCGACAGGGCTACTCCTACGAGCAGTACTTC	CASSRQGYSYEQYF	TRBD1	.	TRBV11-3	TRBJ2-7
TGTGCCAGCAGCTTAGCGGGGGGGAATCAGCCCCAGCATTTT	CASSLAGGNQPQHF	.	.	TRBV7-9	TRBJ1-5
TGTGCCAGCAGCCAGATCACTGAAGCTTTCTTT	CASSQITEAFF	.	.	TRBV14	TRBJ1-1
TGTGCCAGCGGCAGACAGGGGGTTTACAATGAGCAGTTCTTC	CASGRQGVYNEQFF	TRBD1	.	TRBV27	TRBJ2-1
TGTGCCAGCAGTCTACAGCCGAACACTGAAGCTTTCTTT	CASSLQPNTEAFF	.	.	TRBV6-5	TRBJ1-1
TGTGCCAGTAGTACCTGGACAGGGAGCTCCTACGAGCAGTACTTC	CASSTWTGSSYEQYF	TRBD1	.	TRBV19	TRBJ2-7
TGCGCCAGCAGCTCGGGACCAGATACGCAGTATTTT	CASSSGPDTQYF	.	.	TRBV5-1	TRBJ2-3
TGTGCCAGCAGCCTAGGACAGTCCTACGAGCAGTACTTC	CASSLGQSYEQYF	.	.	TRBV5-6	TRBJ2-7
TGTGCCAGCAGCTTAGGTTTGAATGAGCAGTTCTTC	CASSLGLNEQFF	.	.	TRBV7-6	TRBJ2-1
TGTGCCAGCAGCCCGAATTACGAGCGGGAGACGGACAATGAGCAGTTCTTC	CASSPNYERETDNEQFF	TRBD2	.	TRBV27	TRBJ2-1
TGTGCCAGCAGCTTATACAGGGGTGGCTACACCTTC	CASSLYRGGYTF	TRBD1	.	TRBV7-9	TRBJ1-2
TGTGCCGGGACAGGGGGCTTGAACACTGAAGCTTTCTTT	CAGTGGLNTEAFF	TRBD1	.	TRBV7-9	TRBJ1-1
TGTGCCAGCAGCTTGGGCTACGAGCAGTACTTC	CASSLGYEQYF	.	few	TRBV5-4	TRBJ2-7
TGTGCCAGCAGCTCATCCCTCGGAGGGACGGGGCAAGAGACCCAGTACTTC	CASSSSLGGTGQETQYF	.	.	TRBV11-2	TRBJ2-5
TGTGCCAGCAGTTTTAGCCTAGTCTACGAGCAGTACTTC	CASSFSLVYEQYF	.	.	TRBV28	TRBJ2-7
TGTGCCAGCAGCTTAGCCAGAGGGGCCTACGAGCAGTACTTC	CASSLARGAYEQYF	.	.	TRBV7-8	TRBJ2-7
TGTGCCCGAGGGGCAGGGTCCGGCTATGGCTACACCTTC	CARGAGSGYGYTF	.	.	TRBV30	TRBJ1-2
TGTGCCAGCAGCCTTTGGACAGGCGGGGGGGCAGATACGCAGTATTTT	CASSLWTGGGADTQYF	TRBD2	once	TRBV2	TRBJ2-3
TGTGCCAGCAGTTTCCCAACCCTTAAGGACAGGACGATCAATCAGCCCCAGCATTTT	CASSFPTLKDRTINQPQHF	TRBD1	.	TRBV28	TRBJ1-5
TGTGCCAGCAGCGTAGGGGTCTCCGACGAGCAGTACTTC	CASSVGVSDEQYF	.	.	TRBV9	TRBJ2-7
TGTGCCAGCATCCAACGGGGGGTGCAAGCCAAAAACATTCAGTACTTC	CASIQRGVQAKNIQYF	TRBD2	.	TRBV6-4	TRBJ2-4
TGTGCCAGCAGCGTAGGCCCAGCGGAACCCTACGAGCAGTACTTC	CASSVGPAEPYEQYF	.	.	TRBV9	TRBJ2-7
TGTGCCAGCACTTCTGGGGGGGCAAGGAAAAACATTCAGTACTTC	CASTSGGARKNIQYF	.	.	TRBV6-1	TRBJ2-4
TGTGCCAGCAGTCCCTCCGGGACAGCAGAGACCCAGTACTTC	CASSPSGTAETQYF	TRBD1	.	TRBV28	TRBJ2-5
TGTGCCAGCAGCGTTTCGACTAGCGGGAGAAGGGACGAGCAGTACTTC	CASSVSTSGRRDEQYF	TRBD2	.	TRBV9	TRBJ2-7
TGTGCCAGCAGACTAGTGTCGGCCCGGGACTACGAGCAGTACTTC	CASRLVSARDYEQYF	.	.	TRBV28	TRBJ2-7
TGTGCCAGCAGTGAATGGGGAGACGAGCAGTACTTC	CASSEWGDEQYF	.	.	TRBV6-1	TRBJ2-7
TGTGCCAGCAGCGTAAGCGGGAGGTGGAGGGATGAGCAGTTCTTC	CASSVSGRWRDEQFF	TRBD2	.	TRBV9	TRBJ2-1
TGTGCCAGCAGTGACTCTAGATTTAGGGGCAGCAATGAGCAGTTCTTC	CASSDSRFRGSNEQFF	.	once	TRBV6-4	TRBJ2-1
TGTGCCAGCAGTTTAGGGGACAACGCCTACGAGCAGTACTTC	CASSLGDNAYEQYF	.	.	TRBV27	TRBJ2-7
TGTGCCAGCAGCCAAGAGGGGACAGCCTCCTACGAGCAGTACTTC	CASSQEGTASYEQYF	TRBD1	once	TRBV4-2	TRBJ2-7
TGTGCCAGCAGCTTAGCGGACAGGGGGCTCGCTGGAAACACCATATATTTT	CASSLADRGLAGNTIYF	TRBD1	.	TRBV7-9	TRBJ1-3
TGTGCCAGCAAGGACCGAAATTACAATCAGCCCCAGCATTTT	CASKDRNYNQPQHF	.	.	TRBV28	TRBJ1-5
TGCGCCAGCCGGACTAGCGCCACCGGGGAGCTGTTTTTT	CASRTSATGELFF	TRBD2	.	TRBV10-2	TRBJ2-2
TGTGCCAGCAGCGTGGGGTCGAACCCGAACTACGAGCAGTACTTC	CASSVGSNPNYEQYF	.	.	TRBV9	TRBJ2-7
TGTGCCAGCAGCTTGTACAGGGCCAATGAGCAGTTCTTC	CASSLYRANEQFF	.	once	TRBV7-2	TRBJ2-1